A single sample is the source of the 17 T cell receptor beta chains below, sequenced in a study of Graves' ophthalmopathy and Graves' hyperthyroidism. Amplifying from RNA transcripts, the study obtained TCR beta CDR3 regions. The authors performed first-round RT-PCR with HTBI primers and then a second-round multiplex PCR. TCRdb processed the multiplex PCR reads anew with MiXCR; each CDR3 protein has one entry. The data show 650,000 to 900,000 distinct CDR3 sequences, with roughly 40% seen just once and 44% held by the top ten. The sequenced material came from peripheral blood. All receptors come from an adult man with Graves' ophthalmopathy.

The V gene is TRBV7-8, the J gene TRBJ2-2, with a tentative D call TRBD2 (5 bases). V lost 2 bases and J lost 7, with 11 bases in between. CDR3 length: 14 residues. Germline assignment: CDR1 SGHVS and CDR2 FQNEAQ. DNA of the CDR3: TGTGCCAGCAGCTTAAGGGAGTTAGGCGGGGAGCTGTTTTTT. As protein: CASSLRELGGELFF.

At least ten counts were recorded for this clonotype. The chain joins TRBV29-1 to TRBJ1-2, with D possibly TRBD1 on 6 matching bases. Germline values: CDR1 SQVTM, CDR2 ANQGSEA. There are 13 residues in the CDR3. V was trimmed by 4 bases and J by 7 bases, leaving 16 bases between them. The CDR3 nucleotides read TGCAGCGTTGGTGGGGGGGGCGCGGGTGGCTACACCTTC. This codes for CSVGGGGAGGYTF.

There are a few counts of this clonotype. A much larger clone lies one base from this, so it may be a read error. The chain joins TRBV7-9 to TRBJ1-5; unclear D gene. The CDR3 totals 12 residues. The germline V gene encodes CDR1 SEHNR and CDR2 FQNEAQ (reference sequence). The CDR3 coding sequence is TGTACCAGCTCGTTCGGGGTGCAGCCCCAGCATTTT. Encoded protein: CTSSFGVQPQHF.

On this clonotype: Sequence at one end of the junction differs from germline and may be a read error. V usage is TRBV7-8 and J usage is TRBJ2-2; 7 nucleotides agree with TRBD1. The CDR3 loop spans 13 amino acids. CDR1 and CDR2 from the germline V gene are SGHVS and FQNEAQ. The CDR3 region is CTSREGGIGELFF. CDR3 coding DNA: TGTACCAGCAGGGAAGGGGGCATCGGGGAGCTGTTTTTT.

The chain has TRBV9 and TRBJ2-7; D tentatively fits TRBD1 or TRBD2 (6 bases each). V was shortened by 4 bases and J by 2 bases, with 13 bases between the two germline ends. The CDR3 is 14 amino acids. Looked up from germline, CDR1 is SGDLS and CDR2 is YYNGEE. CDR3 bases: TGTGCCAGCAGCCGGGGGCCGGGCCCCTACGAGCAGTACTTC. Translation gives CASSRGPGPYEQYF. Combining the CDR3 with reference TRBV9 and TRBJ2-7 gives the whole variable domain DSGVTQTPKHLITATGQRVTLRCSPRSGDLSVYWYQQSLDQGLQFLIQYYNGEERAKGNILERFSAQQFPDLHSELNLSSLELGDSALYFCASSRGPGPYEQYFGPGTRLTVT.

The genes are TRBV20-1 and TRBJ1-2; D is perhaps TRBD1 (6 bases). The CDR3 spans 14 residues. The V end lost 8 bases, the J end lost 8 bases, and 24 bases lay between the germline ends. CDR1 is DFQATT, CDR2 SNEGSKA, per germline (reference sequence). CDR3 residues: CSTRRNRVASGYTF. As DNA, the CDR3 is TGCAGTACCCGGAGAAACAGGGTAGCCTCCGGCTACACCTTC.

Ten or more counts support this clonotype. The rearrangement uses TRBV5-8 and TRBJ1-2; the D is unclear. The CDR3 contains 11 residues. V lost 1 base and J 8 bases, leaving 6 bases between the germline ends. CDR1 is SGHTS and CDR2 is YDEGEE in the germline V gene. The CDR3 DNA reads as TGTGCCAGCAGCTTGAACGACGGCTACACCTTC. It encodes CASSLNDGYTF. Supplemented by reference TRBV5-8 and TRBJ1-2, the full variable domain reads EAGVTQSPTHLIKTRGQQATLRCSPISGHTSVYWYQQALGLGLQFLLWYDEGEERNRGNFPPRFSGRQFPNYSSELNVNALELEDSALYLCASSLNDGYTFGSGTRLTVV.

Comments on this clonotype: A read error may be the cause here, since a much bigger clone is one base away. The CDR3 does not end in the conserved phenylalanine or tryptophan, so this is likely a read error. The rearrangement uses TRBV24-1 and TRBJ2-2, with D possibly being TRBD2 (6 bases). CDR3 length: 15 amino acids. V gave up 3 bases and J gave up 7 bases, with 14 bases separating them. Germline V gene sequence: CDR1 KGHDR, CDR2 SFDVKD. Here the CDR3 reads CATSDPSGVGGELFS. The DNA of the CDR3 is TGTGCCACCAGTGATCCATCGGGGGTTGGCGGGGAGCTGTTTTCT.

The table lists this clonotype with a few counts. This may come from a read error, since a much larger clone is one base off. The chain recombines TRBV19 with TRBJ1-5, with no clear D. The J call is doubtful: the DNA matches TRBJ2-3 better. This CDR3 spans 13 amino acids. Per germline, CDR1 LNHDA and CDR2 SQIVND (reference sequence). CDR3 residues: CASSIWSNQPQYF. The CDR3 DNA reads TGTGCCAGTAGTATATGGAGCAATCAGCCCCAGTATTTT.

As to this clonotype: With a much larger clone just one base away, this may be a read error. The conserved phenylalanine or tryptophan is not found at the CDR3 terminus, so this likely reflects a read error. This chain connects TRBV29-1 to TRBJ2-7; 8 positions match TRBD1. V dropped 6 bases and J dropped 0; count of bases not matched to a gene: 10. The V gene's germline CDR1 is SQVTM and CDR2 ANQGSEA. This CDR3 region has 15 residues. The CDR3 is CSVWGTGRLSYEQYL. DNA of the CDR3: TGCAGCGTCTGGGGGACAGGCCGACTCTCCTACGAGCAGTACCTC.

This clonotype was observed at least ten times. The gene calls are TRBV15 and TRBJ2-5; the D gene is possibly TRBD2 (6 bases). The CDR3 length is 16 residues. Trimming left V 1 base short and J 2 bases short, with 14 bases between. Germline values: CDR1 LNHNV, CDR2 YYDKDF (reference sequence). The CDR3 sequence is CATSRGRGRGQETQYF. The CDR3 DNA reads as TGTGCCACCAGCAGAGGAAGGGGACGGGGGCAAGAGACCCAGTACTTC. The whole variable domain, filled in from reference TRBV15 and TRBJ2-5, reads DAMVIQNPRYQVTQFGKPVTLSCSQTLNHNVMYWYQQKSSQAPKLLFHYYDKDFNNEADTPDNFQSRRPNTSFCFLDIRSPGLGDTAMYLCATSRGRGRGQETQYFGPGTRLLVL.

This clonotype came up a few times. V and J are TRBV7-2 and TRBJ2-2; D not resolved. The CDR3 runs 11 residues. Trimming removed 5 bases from V and 9 bases from J, with 7 bases in between. Per the germline V gene, CDR1 is SGHTA and CDR2 is FQGNSA. This CDR3 reads CASSVSRELFF. CDR3 in DNA: TGTGCCAGCAGCGTCTCCCGGGAGCTGTTTTTT. Supplemented by reference TRBV7-2 and TRBJ2-2, the full variable domain reads GAGVSQSPSNKVTEKGKDVELRCDPISGHTALYWYRQSLGQGLEFLIYFQGNSAPDKSGLPSDRFSAERTGGSVSTLTIQRTQQEDSAVYLCASSVSRELFFGEGSRLTVL.

This clonotype was detected a few times. The chain links TRBV7-9 to TRBJ2-5; 8 bases map to TRBD2. Germline CDR1 SEHNR, CDR2 FQNEAQ (reference sequence). This CDR3 has 17 residues. V lost 7 bases to trimming and J lost 4 bases; unmatched junction nucleotides: 17. CDR3 sequence (DNA): TGTGCCAGCACCCTCCCTGGTAGCGGGGAAACCAGAGAGACCCAGTACTTC. It translates to CASTLPGSGETRETQYF.

This clonotype was found many times. This chain joins TRBV19 and TRBJ1-5, with D possibly TRBD1 on 5 matching bases. V was clipped by 3 bases and J by 6 bases, with 12 bases between them. This CDR3 spans 14 amino acids. The germline CDR1 and CDR2 sequences are LNHDA and SQIVND (reference sequence). CDR3 sequence: CASSILRGAQPQHF. The DNA of the CDR3 is TGTGCCAGTAGTATCCTGAGGGGAGCTCAGCCCCAGCATTTT.

This clonotype appeared once. This clone may be a read error of a much larger clone one base away. In nucleotides, the CDR3 is TGTGCCTGCAGCTTAACAGGGGTTGACACTGAAGCTTTCTTT. This sequence encodes CACSLTGVDTEAFF. This chain joins TRBV7-3 and TRBJ1-1; 7 nucleotides line up with TRBD1. Germline-derived CDR1 and CDR2 are SGHTA and FQGTGA. The CDR3 runs to 14 residues.

This clonotype was recorded a few times. The chain recombines TRBV16 with TRBJ2-2, with 8 bases aligning to TRBD1. Germline CDR1 and CDR2: KGHSY and FQNENV. CDR3 size: 14 residues. Losses at the gene ends were 7 bases for V and 7 bases for J; bases not matched to a gene: 8. CDR3 sequence (DNA): TGTGCCAGCAACAAGGACAGGGCTGGCGGGGAGCTGTTTTTT. Amino acid sequence: CASNKDRAGGELFF.

This clonotype was detected ten times or more. The chain carries TRBV10-3 and TRBJ1-2; 8 bases match TRBD1. This CDR3 is 14 amino acids long. Germline CDR1 and CDR2: ENHRY and SYGVKD. The ends lost 10 bases at V and 4 bases at J; junction bases unmatched: 11. CDR3 sequence (DNA): TGTGCCAGCGGACAGGGAAACAGTGTCTATGGCTACACCTTC. Translated, it gives CASGQGNSVYGYTF.